The 22 T cell receptor beta chains listed next were all sequenced from one sample in a study of blood T cell repertoires in COVID-19. Sequencing used immunoSEQ multiplex PCR; TCRdb keeps in-frame clones, though not all of them. The top ten hold over 0.7% of the sample, which has roughly 480,000 clones, roughly nine tenths seen once. The material sequenced was peripheral blood. The receptors stem from a man aged 18 to 35 with COVID-19, enrolled during active disease.

The J gene is TRBJ1-1, the V gene TRBV7-9; D unresolved. Per the germline V gene, CDR1 is SEHNR and CDR2 is FQNEAQ (reference sequence). V lost 5 bases and J 7 bases, leaving 14 bases between the germline ends. This CDR3 is built from 13 residues. In nucleotides, the CDR3 is TGTGCCAGCAGCCCACGGGAAGGGCTTGAAGCTTTCTTT. Translating it yields CASSPREGLEAFF.

V and J are TRBV5-5 and TRBJ1-4, with 8 bases identical to TRBD1. The length of the CDR3 is 14 residues. Germline values: CDR1 SGHKS, CDR2 YYEKEE (reference sequence). The V segment lost 2 bases and the J segment 8 bases; nucleotides outside the gene matches: 5. This chain's CDR3 is CASSLQGVQEKLFF. As DNA, the CDR3 is TGTGCCAGCAGCTTACAGGGGGTCCAGGAAAAACTGTTTTTT.

The chain couples TRBV6-5 to TRBJ2-3, with D uncertain. Per germline, CDR1 MNHEY and CDR2 SVGAGI. The CDR3 is 16 residues long. V lost 0 bases to trimming and J lost 1 base, with 11 bases between them. The CDR3 reads CASSYSITPGTDTQYF. The CDR3 DNA reads TGTGCCAGCAGTTACTCGATCACTCCCGGCACAGATACGCAGTATTTT.

This clone showed up just a few times. This chain connects TRBV10-2 to TRBJ2-5, with 15 bases aligning to TRBD2. Trimming cost V 4 bases and J 6 bases; bases outside gene matches: 3. Germline CDR1 and CDR2: WSHSY and SAAADI. The CDR3 contains 15 residues. CDR3 in DNA: TGCGCCAGCAGTGGGACTAGCGGGGGGGTAAAGACCCAGTACTTC. As protein: CASSGTSGGVKTQYF.

Notes on this clone: This sample includes further DNA sequences coding for the same CDR3. The rearrangement links TRBV6-5 to TRBJ1-6, with D maybe TRBD1 (5 bases). CDR3 length: 13 amino acids. Germline CDR1 and CDR2: MNHEY and SVGAGI. V gave up 2 bases and J gave up 10 bases, with 9 bases separating them. DNA of the CDR3: TGTGCCAGCAGTTACGATCGGGGGTCACCCCTCCACTTT. Protein sequence: CASSYDRGSPLHF.

The gene calls are TRBV5-1 and TRBJ1-2; D gene uncertain. The germline V gene has CDR1 SGHRS and CDR2 YFSETQ. The V gene lost 5 bases and the J gene lost 4 bases, with 21 bases spanning the gap. The CDR3 sequence is 16 residues long. The CDR3 sequence: CASRTILPGRVYGYTF. The CDR3 region has the DNA TGCGCCAGCAGGACCATTCTTCCGGGTCGGGTCTATGGCTACACCTTC.

The chain has TRBV2 and TRBJ1-4; tentative D call: TRBD1 (5 bases). Looked up from germline, CDR1 is SNHLY and CDR2 is FYNNEI. The CDR3 runs to 13 residues. The V and J ends lost 6 bases and 7 bases respectively, with 12 bases between them. The CDR3 sequence: CASRSQVAEKLFF. CDR3 DNA sequence: TGTGCCAGCAGGTCACAGGTTGCTGAAAAACTGTTTTTT.

The chain is built from TRBV11-2 and TRBJ1-2; tentative D call: TRBD1 (5 bases). This CDR3 comprises 14 residues. V lost 1 base to trimming and J lost 6 bases, with 12 bases between them. Germline V gene sequence: CDR1 SGHAT, CDR2 FQNNGV. The CDR3 region has the DNA TGTGCCAGCAGCTTAGTAATAGGGGCAGATGGCTACACCTTC. Protein product: CASSLVIGADGYTF.

V gene TRBV4-1 combines with J gene TRBJ2-1; 13 bases align to TRBD2. The trim removed 0 bases at V and 4 bases at J, leaving 3 bases unmatched. Germline CDR1 reads MGHRA; CDR2 reads YSYEKL. This CDR3 comprises 17 residues. CDR3 loop: CASSQDGTSGTYNEQFF. The CDR3 DNA sequence: TGCGCCAGCAGCCAAGATGGGACTAGCGGGACATACAATGAGCAGTTCTTC.

V usage is TRBV7-2 and J usage is TRBJ1-6, with D maybe TRBD1 (5 bases). CDR1 is SGHTA and CDR2 is FQGNSA in the germline V gene. The CDR3 length is 15 residues. V lost 5 bases to trimming and J lost 8 bases, with 16 bases between them. The CDR3 nucleotides are TGTGCCAGCAGCCCTCAGGGCAGGTCAGATTCACCCCTCCACTTT. This gives the protein CASSPQGRSDSPLHF.

The V gene is TRBV18, the J gene TRBJ1-3; D might be TRBD1 (6 bases). Germline V gene sequence: CDR1 KGHSH, CDR2 LQKENI. Trimming cost V 3 bases and J 6 bases, with 12 bases left between them. The CDR3 consists of 14 residues. The CDR3 loop reads CASSPEGQSNTIYF. CDR3 bases: TGTGCCAGCTCACCGGAAGGACAGTCAAACACCATATATTTT.

V gene TRBV24-1 combines with J gene TRBJ2-2, with no clear D. Between the trimmed V and J ends, which lost 4 bases and 1 base, there was a span of 9 bases. CDR3 length equals 15 residues. Germline V gives CDR1 KGHDR, CDR2 SFDVKD. This CDR3 reads CATSDPRKNTGELFF. CDR3 nucleotides: TGTGCCACCAGTGACCCGAGGAAGAACACCGGGGAGCTGTTTTTT.

This clone appeared a few times. V gene TRBV4-1 combines with J gene TRBJ2-7, with a weak D call TRBD2 (7 bases). The CDR3 extends over 16 amino acids. Germline lookup yields CDR1 MGHRA and CDR2 YSYEKL. V was trimmed by 0 bases and J by 6 bases, leaving 18 bases between them. The CDR3: CASSQDSRGRASEQYF. The CDR3 nucleotides are TGCGCCAGCAGCCAAGATTCGAGGGGGAGGGCGAGCGAGCAGTACTTC.

V usage is TRBV6-5 and J usage is TRBJ2-7; D is ambiguous. V gave up 6 bases and J gave up 2 bases, with 11 bases separating them. CDR1 MNHEY and CDR2 SVGAGI come from the germline V gene. The CDR3 runs to 13 residues. CDR3 DNA sequence: TGTGCCAGCAGGGGCACAAGGACCTACGAGCAGTACTTC. This encodes CASRGTRTYEQYF.

This chain joins TRBV4-2 and TRBJ1-1; possible D gene TRBD1, 6 bases. The CDR3 loop spans 14 amino acids. V was trimmed by 4 bases and J by 1 base, leaving 10 bases between them. Germline V CDR1 and CDR2: LGHNA, YNFKEQ. The chain's CDR3 is CASSRDTSNTEAFF. The CDR3 bases are TGTGCCAGCAGCCGGGACACGTCGAACACTGAAGCTTTCTTT.

The rearrangement joins TRBV6-4 to TRBJ2-3; 12 nucleotides match TRBD1. V gave up 4 bases and J gave up 6 bases; unmatched junction bases: 8. Germline CDR1 MRHNA, CDR2 SNTAGT. The CDR3 runs to 16 residues. The CDR3, as DNA: TGTGCCAGCAGTGTCCTTCCGGGACAGGGGGCGGATACGCAGTATTTT. Protein sequence: CASSVLPGQGADTQYF.

The chain has TRBV7-9 and TRBJ2-1; 9 bases map to TRBD2. CDR1 is SEHNR and CDR2 is FQNEAQ in the germline V gene (reference sequence). There are 15 residues in the CDR3. The V and J ends lost 0 bases and 8 bases, in that order; junction bases with no gene match: 5. CDR3 region: CASSLASGTSHEQFF. The CDR3 DNA is TGTGCCAGCAGCTTAGCCTCCGGGACTAGCCATGAGCAGTTCTTC.

The chain employs TRBV5-4 and TRBJ2-3, with 7 bases fitting TRBD2. Germline CDR1 and CDR2: SGHNT and YYREEE (reference sequence). The CDR3 extends over 14 amino acids. V was pared by 2 bases and J by 2 bases, with 2 bases of the junction left unmatched. The CDR3 DNA follows: TGTGCCAGCAGCTTAGCGGGGCCCACAGATACGCAGTATTTT. Amino acid sequence: CASSLAGPTDTQYF.

V gene TRBV9 combines with J gene TRBJ1-6, with a possible D match to TRBD1 (6 bases). V was trimmed by 3 bases and J by 7 bases, leaving 11 bases between them. Germline CDR1 SGDLS, CDR2 YYNGEE. The CDR3 is 14 amino acids. CDR3 sequence: CASSATGLNSPLHF. The CDR3 bases are TGTGCCAGCAGCGCGACAGGTTTGAATTCACCCCTCCACTTT.

The J gene is TRBJ1-2, the V gene TRBV3-1 (or the pseudogene TRBV3-2), with D maybe TRBD1 (6 bases). Germline lookup yields CDR1 LGHDT and CDR2 YNNKEL (reference sequence). This CDR3 has 15 amino acids. V gave up 4 bases and J gave up 3 bases, with 15 bases separating them. CDR3 sequence (DNA): TGTGCCAGCAGCCCAGGGGCAGGGTCATACTATGGCTACACCTTC. It yields the protein CASSPGAGSYYGYTF.

The chain employs TRBV10-1 and TRBJ1-5, with TRBD1 matching over 7 bases. The CDR3 totals 15 residues. Germline V gene data show CDR1 as WNHNN and CDR2 as SYGVQD (reference sequence). Trimming cost V 5 bases and J 4 bases; bases outside gene matches: 8. CDR3 in DNA: TGCGCCAGCAGTCCCGAAGACAGGGAGAATCAGCCCCAGCATTTT. Translating it yields CASSPEDRENQPQHF.

This chain links TRBV2 with TRBJ1-5; D not certain. V gave up 8 bases and J gave up 7 bases, with 15 bases separating them. This CDR3 region has 13 residues. In germline, CDR1 is SNHLY, CDR2 FYNNEI. CDR3 sequence reads: CASAAEGRQPQHF. The CDR3 DNA sequence: TGTGCCAGCGCAGCGGAGGGAAGACAGCCCCAGCATTTT. Supplemented by reference TRBV2 and TRBJ1-5, the full variable domain reads EPEVTQTPSHQVTQMGQEVILRCVPISNHLYFYWYRQILGQKVEFLVSFYNNEISEKSEIFDDQFSVERPDGSNFTLKIRSTKLEDSAMYFCASAAEGRQPQHFGDGTRLSIL.